This T cell receptor (beta chain) is drawn from a study of T-cell memory formation after mild COVID-19. Study summary: TCR clusters mostly belonged to single donors.

This clonotype came up once. Its antigen is still unknown. Study observations and caveats: Confirmation of SARS-CoV-2 specificity was lacking for second-wave clones peaking day 37. Some responding clones appeared in pre-infection memory, suggesting cross-reactive memory joined. Contracting CD8+ clones were enriched in EMRA, CD4+ mainly in CM and EM.

Each CDR3 protein is one row after TCRdb ran MiXCR on the 5' RACE reads. Here the sample spans approximately 430,000 distinct CDR3 sequences, around 22% being singletons. The CDR3 spans 14 residues. V was pared by 7 bases and J by 2 bases, with 14 bases between. Germline V gene lookup returns CDR1 SQVTM and CDR2 ANQGSEA. This chain uses TRBV29-1 with TRBJ2-2, with D possibly being TRBD1 (5 bases). The sequenced sample was PBMCs or a T cell subset sorted from them (not recorded which). The sequence came from an adult woman who had mild COVID-19 (a few samples of this study predate the infection). Cell type and time point are not known. The CDR3 protein is CSDRTDTNTGELFF. DNA of the CDR3: TGCAGCGACAGAACGGACACAAACACCGGGGAGCTGTTTTTT.